This T cell receptor (beta chain) was identified in a study of T cell responses to AZD1222 COVID-19 vaccine. To note about this clone: Its target is not known.

The table came from immunoSEQ multiplex PCR; TCRdb's copy has only in-frame clones and leaves some out. The table has 95,000 to 150,000 clones, over 75% seen once. The V segment lost 3 bases and the J segment 4 bases; nucleotides outside the gene matches: 14. The CDR3 consists of 17 residues. Germline CDR1 is LGHDT and CDR2 is YNNKEL (reference sequence). Regarding the study as a whole: Regions 160-218 and 743-854 held dominance among vaccine-associated CD4 TCRs, which spanned spike. The donors showed a predominance of white British ancestry and of females, with possible underestimation of clonal diversity. Among spike-specific TCRs, nearly half reportedly target unmutated variant regions. Among those given AZD1222, only five or six were seropositive at baseline.

The sequencing here drew on peripheral blood, taken on day 0 of AZD1222 vaccination. The sequence was collected from an adult in good health. This chain connects TRBV3-1 (or the pseudogene TRBV3-2) to TRBJ2-7; 8 nucleotides line up with TRBD2. The CDR3 loop reads CASSHDSWGGGRYEQYF. CDR3 coding DNA: TGTGCCAGCAGCCACGATAGCTGGGGCGGGGGGAGGTACGAGCAGTACTTC.